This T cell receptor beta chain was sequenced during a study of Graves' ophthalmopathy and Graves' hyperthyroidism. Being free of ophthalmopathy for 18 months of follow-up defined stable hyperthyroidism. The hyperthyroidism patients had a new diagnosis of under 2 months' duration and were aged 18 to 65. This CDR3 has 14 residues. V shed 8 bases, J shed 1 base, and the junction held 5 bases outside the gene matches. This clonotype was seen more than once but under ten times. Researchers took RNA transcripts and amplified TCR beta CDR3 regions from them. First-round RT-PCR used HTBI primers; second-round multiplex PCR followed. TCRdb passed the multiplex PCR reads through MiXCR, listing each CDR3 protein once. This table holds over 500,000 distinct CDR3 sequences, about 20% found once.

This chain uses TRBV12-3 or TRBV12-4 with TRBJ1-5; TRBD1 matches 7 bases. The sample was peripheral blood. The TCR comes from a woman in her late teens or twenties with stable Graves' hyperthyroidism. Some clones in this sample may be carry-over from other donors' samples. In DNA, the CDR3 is TGTGCCAGCGGGTACAGGGGAAGCAATCAGCCCCAGCATTTT. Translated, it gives CASGYRGSNQPQHF.